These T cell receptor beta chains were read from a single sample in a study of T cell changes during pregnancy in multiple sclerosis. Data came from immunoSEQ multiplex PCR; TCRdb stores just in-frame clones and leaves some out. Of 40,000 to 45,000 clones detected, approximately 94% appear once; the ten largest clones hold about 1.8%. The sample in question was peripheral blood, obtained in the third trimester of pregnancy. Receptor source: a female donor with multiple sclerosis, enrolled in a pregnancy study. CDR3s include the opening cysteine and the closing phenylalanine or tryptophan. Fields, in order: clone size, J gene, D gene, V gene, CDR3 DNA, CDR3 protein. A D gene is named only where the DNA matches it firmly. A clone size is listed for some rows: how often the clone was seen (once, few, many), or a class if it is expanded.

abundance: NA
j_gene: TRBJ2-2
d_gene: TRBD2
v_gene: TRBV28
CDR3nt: TGTGCCAGCAGTTTGGAACTAGCGGGAGGAGTCACCGGGGAGCTGTTTTTT
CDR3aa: CASSLELAGGVTGELFF

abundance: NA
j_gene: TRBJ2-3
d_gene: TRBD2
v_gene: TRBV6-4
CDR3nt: TGTGCCAGCAGTGACCGTGGACTAGCGGGGGATACGCAGTATTTT
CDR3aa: CASSDRGLAGDTQYF

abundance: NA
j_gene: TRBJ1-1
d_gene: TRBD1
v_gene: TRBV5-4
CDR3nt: TGTGCCAGCAGCCTAGGGGACAGTCGGAACACTGAAGCTTTCTTT
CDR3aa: CASSLGDSRNTEAFF

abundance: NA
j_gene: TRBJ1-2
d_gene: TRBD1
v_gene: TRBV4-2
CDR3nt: TGTGCCAGCAGCCAAGACCCCGGGACAGTTCATGGCTACACCTTC
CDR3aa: CASSQDPGTVHGYTF

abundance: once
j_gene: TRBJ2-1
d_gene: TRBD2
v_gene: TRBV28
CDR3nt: TGTGCCAGCAGTTTTAGCGGGAGCTCCTACAATGAGCAGTTCTTC
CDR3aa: CASSFSGSSYNEQFF

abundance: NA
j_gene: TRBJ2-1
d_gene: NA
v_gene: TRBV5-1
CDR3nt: TGCGCCAGCAGCTTGGAGCAGGGTCCGCGGCTCTTC
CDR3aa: CASSLEQGPRLF

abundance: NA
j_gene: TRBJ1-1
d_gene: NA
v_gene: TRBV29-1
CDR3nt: TGCAGCGTTGAAGATCTTGTGGAGGGTATGAACACTGAAGCTTTCTTT
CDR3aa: CSVEDLVEGMNTEAFF

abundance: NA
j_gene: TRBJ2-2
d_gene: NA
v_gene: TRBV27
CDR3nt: TGTGCCAGCAGTTTACGAAGACAGGTGAACACCGGGGAGCTGTTTTTT
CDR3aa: CASSLRRQVNTGELFF

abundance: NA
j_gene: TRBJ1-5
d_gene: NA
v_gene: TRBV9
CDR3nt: TGTGCCAGCAGCGTAGGAATAGATCAGCCCCAGCATTTT
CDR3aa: CASSVGIDQPQHF

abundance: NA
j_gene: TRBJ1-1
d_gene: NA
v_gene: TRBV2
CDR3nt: TGTGCCAGCAGTCCAGACATAGACACTGAAGCTTTCTTT
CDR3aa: CASSPDIDTEAFF

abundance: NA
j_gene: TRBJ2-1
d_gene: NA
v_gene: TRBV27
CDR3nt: TGTGCCAGCAGTTTATCGAGGAGCTCGTCCTACAATGAGCAGTTCTTC
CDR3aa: CASSLSRSSSYNEQFF

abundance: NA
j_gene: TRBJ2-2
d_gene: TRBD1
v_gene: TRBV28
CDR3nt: TGTGCCAGCAGTTTGCTCGGGACAGGGGTCACCGGGGAGCTGTTTTTT
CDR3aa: CASSLLGTGVTGELFF

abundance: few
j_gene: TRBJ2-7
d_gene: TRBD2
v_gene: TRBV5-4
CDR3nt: TGTGCCAGCTCCCGGGGACTAGCGGGAGTCGAGCAGTACTTC
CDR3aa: CASSRGLAGVEQYF

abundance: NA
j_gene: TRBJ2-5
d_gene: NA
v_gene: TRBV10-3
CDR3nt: TGTGCCACAGGGAGGGAGACCCAGTACTTC
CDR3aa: CATGRETQYF

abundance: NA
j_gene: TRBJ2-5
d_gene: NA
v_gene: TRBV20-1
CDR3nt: TGCAGTGCTGCGAGCGTGGAGACCCAGTACTTC
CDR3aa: CSAASVETQYF

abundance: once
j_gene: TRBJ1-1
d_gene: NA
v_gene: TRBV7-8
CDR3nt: TGTGCCAGCAGCCAAACAGAGAACACTGAAGCTTTCTTT
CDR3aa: CASSQTENTEAFF

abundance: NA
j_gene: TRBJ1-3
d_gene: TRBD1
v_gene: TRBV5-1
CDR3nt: TGCGCCAGCAGCGTAGGGACAGGGGCTATCCTCCCTGGAAACACCATATATTTT
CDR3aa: CASSVGTGAILPGNTIYF

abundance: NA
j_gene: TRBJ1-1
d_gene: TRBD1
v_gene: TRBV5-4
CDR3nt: TGTGCCAGCAGCCTGGGACAGGGAAGGGCTGAAGCTTTCTTT
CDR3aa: CASSLGQGRAEAFF

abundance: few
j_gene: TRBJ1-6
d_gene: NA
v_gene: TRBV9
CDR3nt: TGTGCCAGCAGCGTAGCACTCTATAATTCACCCCTCCACTTT
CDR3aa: CASSVALYNSPLHF

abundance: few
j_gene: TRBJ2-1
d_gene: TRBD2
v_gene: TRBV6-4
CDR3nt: TGTGCCAGCAGTGGGACTAGCGGGAGCAATGAGCAGTTCTTC
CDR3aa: CASSGTSGSNEQFF

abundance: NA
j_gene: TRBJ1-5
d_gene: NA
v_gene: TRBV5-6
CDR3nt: TGTGCCAGCAGCCGGGGTCAGTATCAGCCCCAGCATTTT
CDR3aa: CASSRGQYQPQHF

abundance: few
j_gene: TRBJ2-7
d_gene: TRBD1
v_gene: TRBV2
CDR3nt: TGTGCCAGCCAGAATAAACAGGGGGCCCACGAGCAGTACTTC
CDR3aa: CASQNKQGAHEQYF

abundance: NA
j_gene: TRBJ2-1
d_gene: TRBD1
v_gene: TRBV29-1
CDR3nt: TGCAGCGCTAACCGACAGGGGGGTCCCAATGAGCAGTTCTTC
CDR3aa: CSANRQGGPNEQFF

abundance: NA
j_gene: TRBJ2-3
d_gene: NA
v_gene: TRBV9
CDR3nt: TGTGCCAGCAGCGTAGGCGGACAGACCACAGATACGCAGTATTTT
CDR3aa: CASSVGGQTTDTQYF

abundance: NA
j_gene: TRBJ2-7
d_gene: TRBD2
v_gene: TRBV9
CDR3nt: TGTGCCAGCAGCGTAGTACCTAGCGGCCCCTACGAGCAGTACTTC
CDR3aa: CASSVVPSGPYEQYF

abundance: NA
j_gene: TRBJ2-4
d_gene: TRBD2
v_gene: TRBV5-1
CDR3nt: TGCGCCAGCTCCGGGACTAGCGGGGAACAAAAAAACATTCAGTACTTC
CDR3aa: CASSGTSGEQKNIQYF

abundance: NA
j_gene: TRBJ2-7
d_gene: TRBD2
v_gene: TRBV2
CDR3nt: TGTGCCAGCAGTGAGCTAGCGGGATCTTACGAGCAGTACTTC
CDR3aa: CASSELAGSYEQYF

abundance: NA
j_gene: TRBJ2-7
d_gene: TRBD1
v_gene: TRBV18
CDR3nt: TGTGCCAGCTCACCAGAAGGGACAGGGGCCGGATACGAGCAGTACTTC
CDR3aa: CASSPEGTGAGYEQYF

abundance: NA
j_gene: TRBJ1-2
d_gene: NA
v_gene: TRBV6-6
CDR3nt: TGTGCCAGCAGTTACTCGGCAGTTGCTGGCTACACCTTC
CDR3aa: CASSYSAVAGYTF

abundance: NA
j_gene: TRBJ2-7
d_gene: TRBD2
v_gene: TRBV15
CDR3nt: TGTGCCACCAGCAGAGATCTAGAAGCGGGAGTGAGGGAGCAGTACTTC
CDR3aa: CATSRDLEAGVREQYF